This TCR beta chain originates from a study of response to subunit inactivated influenza vaccine listed by TCRdb under 2018. Regarding the study in general: The study used deep quantitative T cell receptor repertoire profiling to track responses to a trivalent subunit inactivated influenza vaccine. Results and caveats for the whole study, not just this receptor: The authors proposed that each seasonal influenza vaccination may bring in only a limited number of new T cells.

Preparation of the library involved RT-PCR. TCRdb shows the sequencer as Illumina HiSeq 2500. Using fastp trimming at Q25 and MiXCR clonotype assembly, TCRdb reanalyzed the public sequencing data and kept in-frame beta chains. CDR3 protein duplicates are merged, each entry listing the most common genes and DNA. This sample holds about 610,000 distinct CDR3 sequences; about 15% were observed only once. Around 10% of the sample belongs to the ten largest clones. The CDR3 measures 15 amino acids from cysteine to phenylalanine. This entry keeps only the CDR3 DNA: 45 bases, framed from base 1. Taken from the germline V gene, the CDR1 and CDR2 loops are MDHEN and SYDVKM. Between the V and J ends, shortened by 6 bases and 1 base respectively, the junction contains 15 bases. There are a few counts of this clonotype. There is no known antigen for this receptor. No base quality values were provided; no much bigger clone lies one nucleotide off.

This TCR was recovered from a man aged 50-60 years who received an inactivated influenza vaccine. Donor details come from another sample of the same person, matched by shared clones. Here the chain combines TRBV28 and TRBJ2-5; the D gene could be TRBD1 or TRBD2, each one agreeing over 5 bases. The starting material was PBMCs from blood, obtained roughly 12 days after vaccination. The CDR3 has the sequence CASSPLWGSQETQYF. The nucleotide sequence is TGTGCCAGCAGCCCTTTGTGGGGGAGCCAAGAGACCCAGTACTTC.